These T cell receptor beta chains were read from a single sample in a study of T-cell memory formation after mild COVID-19. MiXCR, applied by TCRdb to the 5' RACE reads, yields one record per CDR3 protein. Counted here are around 83,000 distinct CDR3 sequences, roughly 23% occurring once; the ten biggest clones make up under 45%. The sequencing sample was made of PBMCs or a T cell subset sorted from them (not recorded which). All receptors derive from a man aged 18-30 years who had mild COVID-19 (a few samples of this study predate the infection). Cell type and time point are not known. The CDR3 runs from the conserved cysteine through the conserved F or W. The D gene is left open where the match is weak. Clone size is given for some rows only: seen once, a few or many times, or a class if the clone is expanded.

V,size,J,D,CDR3,DNA
TRBV6-2/TRBV6-3,NA,TRBJ2-1,NA,CASSDTSYNEQFF,TGTGCCAGCAGTGATACCTCCTACAATGAGCAGTTCTTC
TRBV2,NA,TRBJ1-1,NA,CASSEGVGMNTEAFF,TGTGCCAGCAGTGAAGGCGTAGGAATGAACACTGAAGCTTTCTTT
TRBV4-3,NA,TRBJ2-6,NA,CASSPVGNSGANVLTF,TGCGCCAGCAGCCCGGTTGGCAACTCTGGGGCCAACGTCCTGACTTTC
TRBV29-1,few,TRBJ2-4,NA,CSAVPRGKNIQYF,TGCAGCGCCGTCCCCCGGGGGAAAAACATTCAGTACTTC
TRBV7-9,few,TRBJ1-6,TRBD1,CASSLGGTDNSPLHF,TGTGCCAGCAGCTTAGGGGGGACAGATAATTCACCCCTCCACTTT
TRBV29-1,few,TRBJ2-1,NA,CSVDWNSYNEQFF,TGCAGCGTGGACTGGAACTCCTACAATGAGCAGTTCTTC
TRBV12-3/TRBV12-4,NA,TRBJ2-2,NA,CASSLVGQTGELFF,TGTGCCAGCAGTTTAGTAGGGCAAACCGGGGAGCTGTTTTTT
TRBV13,few,TRBJ2-2,NA,CASSLGSPTTQTGELFF,TGTGCCAGCAGCTTAGGCTCACCGACCACGCAAACCGGGGAGCTGTTTTTT
TRBV11-3,NA,TRBJ2-3,TRBD2,CASSSTDPSGVSSTDTQYF,TGTGCCAGCAGCTCGACTGACCCTAGCGGGGTTTCTAGCACAGATACGCAGTATTTT
TRBV5-5,few,TRBJ1-1,NA,CASSLEAWSGNTEAFF,TGTGCCAGCAGCTTGGAGGCGTGGAGCGGGAACACTGAAGCTTTCTTT
TRBV7-6,NA,TRBJ1-1,NA,CASSPGMNTEAFF,TGTGCCAGCAGCCCGGGGATGAACACTGAAGCTTTCTTT
TRBV7-2,few,TRBJ2-5,NA,CASSLTGTPGRETQYF,TGTGCCAGCAGCTTGACCGGGACCCCAGGTAGAGAGACCCAGTACTTC
TRBV27,NA,TRBJ2-7,NA,CASMGGARAFF,TGTGCCAGCATGGGGGGGGCCAGGGCCTTCTTC
TRBV7-3,NA,TRBJ2-7,NA,CASSFEDSSPYEQYF,TGTGCCAGCAGCTTTGAGGACTCCTCCCCCTACGAGCAGTACTTC
TRBV4-1,NA,TRBJ2-2,TRBD1,CASSFGAGGPTGELFF,TGCGCCAGCAGCTTCGGGGCAGGGGGCCCCACCGGGGAGCTGTTTTTT
TRBV21-1,NA,TRBJ1-1,NA,CASSKDGRTGRLGTEAFF,TGTGCCAGCAGCAAAGATGGTCGGACAGGGCGTCTCGGCACTGAAGCTTTCTTT
TRBV9,NA,TRBJ2-1,TRBD1,CASSVPRTGSSYNEQFF,TGTGCCAGCAGCGTCCCGAGGACAGGGAGCTCCTACAATGAGCAGTTCTTC
TRBV4-1,few,TRBJ2-7,NA,CASSQLTDFTYEQYF,TGCGCCAGCAGCCAGTTGACGGATTTTACCTACGAGCAGTACTTC
TRBV7-3,few,TRBJ2-7,TRBD1,CAITGDEQYF,TGTGCCATCACAGGGGATGAGCAGTACTTC
TRBV6-2/TRBV6-3,few,TRBJ2-1,NA,CATHNRAVVEEQFF,TGTGCCACCCACAACAGGGCAGTAGTCGAGGAGCAGTTCTTC
TRBV24-1,NA,TRBJ2-3,NA,CATSDWDSTDTQYF,TGTGCCACCAGTGATTGGGACAGCACAGATACGCAGTATTTT
TRBV6-5,NA,TRBJ2-2,NA,CASSSSETPNTGELFF,TGTGCCAGCAGTTCTTCAGAGACCCCGAACACCGGGGAGCTGTTTTTT
TRBV15,few,TRBJ2-7,NA,CATSRVPGSEQYF,TGTGCCACCAGCAGAGTTCCGGGCAGCGAGCAGTACTTC
TRBV5-6,NA,TRBJ1-4,NA,CASSPGQFNEKLFF,TGTGCCAGCAGCCCAGGACAGTTTAATGAAAAACTGTTTTTT
TRBV9,few,TRBJ1-2,NA,CASTPEGANYGYTF,TGTGCCAGCACCCCAGAGGGAGCTAACTATGGCTACACCTTC
TRBV6-2/TRBV6-3,few,TRBJ2-5,NA,CASKQPVGRGETQYF,TGTGCCAGCAAACAGCCGGTAGGGAGAGGAGAGACCCAGTACTTC
TRBV14,few,TRBJ2-2,NA,CASSLGSTTGELFF,TGTGCCAGCAGCCTGGGGTCAACCACCGGGGAGCTGTTTTTT
TRBV4-3,NA,TRBJ2-7,NA,CASSQAPGRSYEQYF,TGCGCCAGCAGCCAAGCCCCGGGACGGAGCTACGAGCAGTACTTC
TRBV6-5,NA,TRBJ1-5,TRBD1,CASSTGAQPQHF,TGTGCCAGCAGTACAGGGGCTCAGCCCCAGCATTTT
TRBV4-2,NA,TRBJ1-5,NA,CASSQDEGGNQPQHF,TGTGCCAGCAGCCAAGATGAAGGAGGAAATCAGCCCCAGCATTTT
TRBV6-6,NA,TRBJ2-1,TRBD2,CASSYLSPGGPNNEQFF,TGTGCCAGCAGTTACCTATCCCCGGGGGGGCCGAACAATGAGCAGTTCTTC
TRBV6-2/TRBV6-3,NA,TRBJ1-5,NA,CASSYSGQSLKPQHF,TGTGCCAGCAGTTACTCTGGACAGAGCCTGAAGCCCCAGCATTTT
TRBV7-6,NA,TRBJ2-7,TRBD2,CASSQGLAGGRSSYEQYF,TGTGCCAGCAGCCAAGGACTAGCGGGGGGCCGGAGCTCCTACGAGCAGTACTTC
TRBV7-3,NA,TRBJ2-1,TRBD2,CASSFFSGGRSEQFF,TGTGCCAGCAGCTTTTTCAGCGGGGGTAGGAGTGAGCAGTTCTTC
TRBV7-2,NA,TRBJ2-3,NA,CASSGAVSDTQYF,TGTGCCAGCAGCGGGGCAGTTTCAGATACGCAGTATTTT
TRBV29-1,few,TRBJ2-7,TRBD1,CSVRTGTGSHEQYF,TGCAGCGTCCGAACCGGGACAGGGTCCCACGAGCAGTACTTC
TRBV6-5,NA,TRBJ2-4,NA,CASSKDYRGWEYF,TGTGCCAGCAGCAAAGACTACCGGGGGTGGGAGTACTTC
TRBV25-1,NA,TRBJ1-2,NA,CASSLGTSYGYTF,TGTGCCAGCAGTTTGGGGACCTCGTATGGCTACACCTTC
TRBV12-3/TRBV12-4,NA,TRBJ1-1,NA,CASSRGDTNTEAFF,TGTGCCAGCAGTCGTGGAGACACTAACACTGAAGCTTTCTTT
TRBV4-2,NA,TRBJ2-3,NA,CASSQQGGSSTDTQYF,TGTGCCAGCAGCCAACAGGGGGGCTCTAGCACAGATACGCAGTATTTT
TRBV6-2/TRBV6-3,few,TRBJ2-3,NA,CAGDTQYF,TGTGCCGGGGATACGCAGTATTTT
TRBV12-3/TRBV12-4,few,TRBJ2-7,TRBD1,CASSQGTGGYEQYF,TGTGCCAGCAGTCAAGGGACAGGGGGTTACGAGCAGTACTTC